This T cell receptor beta chain was sequenced in a study of CD8+CD57+ T cells in acquired aplastic anemia. Study-level background: Across the sorted CD4+ and CD8+ cells, DNA amounts averaged around 3.2 ug. Whole-study findings and limits: Both patients and controls carried the same twenty-nine CD8+ CDR3 sequences.

As concerns this clonotype: Its cognate antigen is unknown.

Germline assignment: CDR1 SGDLS and CDR2 YYNGEE. V lost 3 bases to trimming and J lost 8 bases, with 12 bases between them. The CDR3 consists of 13 residues. Before being chosen for sequencing, patients had shown CD8+CD57+ cell expansion by flow cytometry. Each of the patients presented with severe acquired aplastic anemia. All patients were therapy-naive when blood was sampled. It was genomic DNA that served as the template for profiling TCR beta VDJ and CDR3. One entry per CDR3 protein, called by TCRdb with MiXCR from the reads. The sample lists 200,000 to 250,000 distinct CDR3 sequences, more than 55% seen once, with roughly 61% in the top ten.

The sequence derives from a human donor with aplastic anemia. The sequenced sample was sorted CD4+, CD8+, or CD8+CD57+ T cells (not recorded which) from PBMCs. The chain has TRBV9 and TRBJ2-1, with D tentatively TRBD1 (6 bases). The CDR3 DNA follows: TGTGCCAGCAGCGCCAGGGGTTGGGATGAGCAGTTCTTC. Translating it yields CASSARGWDEQFF.